Detailed here is one T cell receptor (beta chain). Its antigen remains unknown. There are 14 residues in the CDR3. Germline assignment: CDR1 MDHEN and CDR2 SYDVKM. With the 5' RACE reads reprocessed, TCRdb shows one record per CDR3 protein and no DNA. The sample's table shows roughly 390,000 distinct CDR3 sequences. The entry originates in a study of T cells expressing NK-cell markers. General study results and limits: Roughly six donors showed dominant NKG2C+ clonotypes comprising about 1.0-8% of their CD8+ T cells. The leading position in the CD3+CD56-NKG2C+ fraction of several donors also went to these clonotypes.

This chain uses TRBV28 with TRBJ2-3; absent DNA, TCRdb's TRBD2 call cannot be checked. The clonotype comes from a man between 18 and 69 years old in good health. The sequenced sample consisted of blood T cells: a sorted CD56 or NKG2C T cell subset, CD4+ or CD8+ T cells, or bulk PBMC T cells (not recorded which). The CDR3 loop reads CASSSRGARGTQYF.